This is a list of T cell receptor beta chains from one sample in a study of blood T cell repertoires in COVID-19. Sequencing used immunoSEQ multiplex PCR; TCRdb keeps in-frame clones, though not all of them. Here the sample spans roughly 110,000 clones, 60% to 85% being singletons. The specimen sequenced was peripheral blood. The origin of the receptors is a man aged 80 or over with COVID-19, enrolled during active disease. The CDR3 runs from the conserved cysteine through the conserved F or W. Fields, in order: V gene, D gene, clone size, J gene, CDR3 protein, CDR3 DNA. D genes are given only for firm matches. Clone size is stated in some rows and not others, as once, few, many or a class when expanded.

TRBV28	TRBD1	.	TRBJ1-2	CASKTGQGTGYTF	TGTGCCAGCAAAACCGGACAGGGGACTGGCTACACCTTC
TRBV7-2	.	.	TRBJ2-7	CASSFGGRGPEQYF	TGTGCCAGCAGCTTCGGGGGGCGCGGGCCCGAGCAGTACTTC
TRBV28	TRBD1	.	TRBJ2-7	CASRGTGTGLSEQYF	TGTGCCAGCAGGGGTACCGGGACAGGGCTCTCCGAGCAGTACTTC
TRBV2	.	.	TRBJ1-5	CASKRDTNQPQHF	TGTGCCAGCAAACGGGACACCAATCAGCCCCAGCATTTT
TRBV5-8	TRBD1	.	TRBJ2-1	CASSFGQGPYNEQFF	TGTGCCAGCAGCTTCGGACAGGGCCCTTACAATGAGCAGTTCTTC
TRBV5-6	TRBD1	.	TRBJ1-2	CASSFPGGSDGYTF	TGTGCCAGCAGCTTCCCAGGGGGCTCTGATGGCTACACCTTC
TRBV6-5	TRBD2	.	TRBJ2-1	CASSYTTSGRHNEQFF	TGTGCCAGCAGTTACACAACTAGCGGGAGGCACAATGAGCAGTTCTTC
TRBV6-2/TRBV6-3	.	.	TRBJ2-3	CASSPTSATDTQYF	TGTGCCAGCAGTCCCACCAGCGCCACAGATACGCAGTATTTT
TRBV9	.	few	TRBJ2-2	CASSPRQGGSAGELFF	TGTGCCAGCAGCCCCCGACAGGGAGGATCCGCCGGGGAGCTGTTTTTT
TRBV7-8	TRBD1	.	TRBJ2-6	CASSSRQGAGANVLTF	TGTGCCAGCAGCTCACGGCAGGGGGCCGGGGCCAACGTCCTGACTTTC
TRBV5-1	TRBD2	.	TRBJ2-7	CASSLEGGLAREQYF	TGCGCCAGCAGCTTGGAAGGGGGACTAGCGCGGGAGCAGTACTTC
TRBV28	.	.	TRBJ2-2	CASSLGRDPTGELFF	TGTGCCAGCAGTTTAGGCAGGGATCCCACCGGGGAGCTGTTTTTT
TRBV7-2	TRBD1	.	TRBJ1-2	CASSLVVTGAGYTF	TGTGCCAGCAGCTTAGTAGTCACAGGGGCTGGCTACACCTTC
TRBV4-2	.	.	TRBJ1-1	CASSQDSGSGTEAFF	TGTGCCAGCAGCCAAGATTCCGGGAGCGGGACTGAAGCTTTCTTT
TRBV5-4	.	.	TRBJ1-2	CASSLAGEDGYTF	TGTGCCAGCAGCTTGGCCGGGGAAGACGGCTACACCTTC
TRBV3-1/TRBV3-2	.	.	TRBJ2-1	CASSQAGQYQFF	TGTGCCAGCAGCCAGGCTGGACAGTACCAGTTCTTC
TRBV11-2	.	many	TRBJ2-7	CASSPRREQYF	TGTGCCAGCAGCCCCCGGAGGGAGCAGTACTTC
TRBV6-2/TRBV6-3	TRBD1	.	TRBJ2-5	CASSYSGTGTGETQYF	TGTGCCAGCAGTTACTCCGGGACAGGGACGGGAGAGACCCAGTACTTC
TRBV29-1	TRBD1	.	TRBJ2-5	CSVSGTGTQETQYF	TGCAGCGTTTCCGGGACAGGTACCCAAGAGACCCAGTACTTC
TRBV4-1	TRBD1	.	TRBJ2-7	CASSQEDRGSYEQYF	TGCGCCAGCAGCCAGGAAGACAGGGGGTCATACGAGCAGTACTTC
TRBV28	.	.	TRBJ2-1	CASSLGSRGFF	TGTGCCAGCAGTTTGGGTAGTCGGGGGTTCTTC
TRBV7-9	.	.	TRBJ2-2	CASSLLVYNGELFF	TGTGCCAGCAGCTTACTAGTATATAACGGGGAGCTGTTTTTT
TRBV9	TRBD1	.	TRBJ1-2	CASSSTGRGENYGYTF	TGTGCCAGCAGCTCAACGGGCAGGGGGGAAAACTATGGCTACACCTTC
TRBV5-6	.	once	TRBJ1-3	CASSSGRSGNTIYF	TGTGCCAGCAGCTCGGGGAGAAGTGGAAACACCATATATTTT
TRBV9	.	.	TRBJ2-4	CASNEGEATNIQYF	TGTGCCAGCAACGAGGGCGAGGCCACAAACATTCAGTACTTC
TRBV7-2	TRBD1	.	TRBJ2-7	CASSRDRGPYEQYF	TGTGCCAGCAGCAGAGACAGGGGACCTTACGAGCAGTACTTC
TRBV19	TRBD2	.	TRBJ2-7	CASSAETSGSDEQYF	TGTGCCAGTAGTGCCGAGACTAGCGGGTCCGACGAGCAGTACTTC
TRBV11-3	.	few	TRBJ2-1	CASSPYQRSYNEQFF	TGTGCCAGCAGCCCCTACCAGAGGTCCTACAATGAGCAGTTCTTC
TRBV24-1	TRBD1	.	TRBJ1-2	CATSDPGQGSRGYTF	TGTGCCACCAGTGATCCCGGACAGGGGAGTAGAGGCTACACCTTC
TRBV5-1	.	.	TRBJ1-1	CASSSMTGNTEAFF	TGCGCCAGCAGCTCCATGACAGGGAACACTGAAGCTTTCTTT
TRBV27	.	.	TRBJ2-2	CASSRLTGELFF	TGTGCCAGCAGTCGCTTAACTGGGGAGCTGTTTTTT
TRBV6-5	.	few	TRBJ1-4	CASSRDFRNEKLFF	TGTGCCAGCAGTCGGGACTTTAGGAATGAAAAACTGTTTTTT
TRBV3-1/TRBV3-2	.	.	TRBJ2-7	CASSQGWGRDSYEQYF	TGTGCCAGCAGCCAAGGCTGGGGCAGGGACTCCTACGAGCAGTACTTC
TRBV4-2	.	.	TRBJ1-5	CASSQDGTNQPQHF	TGTGCCAGCAGCCAAGATGGCACAAATCAGCCCCAGCATTTT
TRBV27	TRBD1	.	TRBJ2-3	CASSELQGYLSTDTQYF	TGTGCCAGCAGTGAACTACAGGGGTACCTTAGCACAGATACGCAGTATTTT
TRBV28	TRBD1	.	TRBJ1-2	CASSSPGQGVAYGYTF	TGTGCCAGCTCATCTCCGGGACAGGGGGTGGCCTATGGCTACACCTTC
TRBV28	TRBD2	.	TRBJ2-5	CASSYLPSGSETQYF	TGTGCCAGCAGTTACTTACCTAGCGGGAGCGAGACCCAGTACTTC
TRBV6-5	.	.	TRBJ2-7	CASSYVAQPSYEQYF	TGTGCCAGCAGTTACGTGGCTCAACCGTCCTACGAGCAGTACTTC
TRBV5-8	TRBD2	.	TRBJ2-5	CASRGTSGSLVGTQYF	TGTGCCAGCAGGGGGACTAGCGGGAGTCTGGTAGGGACCCAGTACTTC
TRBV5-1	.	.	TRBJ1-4	CASSKGSGIREKLFF	TGCGCCAGCAGTAAAGGGTCCGGGATTAGAGAAAAACTGTTTTTT
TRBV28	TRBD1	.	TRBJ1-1	CASSRRQGQTEAFF	TGTGCCAGCAGTCGTAGACAGGGTCAAACTGAAGCTTTCTTT
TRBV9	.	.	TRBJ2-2	CASSVGEVTGELFF	TGTGCCAGCAGCGTAGGGGAGGTCACCGGGGAGCTGTTTTTT
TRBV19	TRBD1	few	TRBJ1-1	CASRITGGPSTEAFF	TGTGCCAGTAGGATTACAGGGGGCCCTAGTACTGAAGCTTTCTTT
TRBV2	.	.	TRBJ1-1	CASTLDKNTEAFF	TGTGCCAGCACCCTGGACAAGAACACTGAAGCTTTCTTT